This T cell receptor beta chain originates from a study of blood T cell repertoires in COVID-19. Study-level information: The United States, Italy and Spain supplied acute and convalescent COVID-19 samples. Nucleic acid was either cDNA or gDNA, and it came from T cells, B-cell-depleted T cells, or PBMCs.

Original processing notes: Amplified reference gene primers provided the basis for estimating nucleated cell counts. Here immunoSEQ multiplex PCR was the method, and the copy in TCRdb shows in-frame clones only, minus some. D and trimming come from the DNA, and the V and J calls and clone size come from that table. The profile shows 110,000 to 150,000 clones, 86% of them singletons. CDR1 and CDR2 from the germline V gene are MNHEY and SMNVEV (reference sequence). The CDR3 length is 15 residues. Trimming removed 8 bases from V and 8 bases from J; junction bases left unmatched: 14. This receptor was obtained from an older woman with acute or convalescent COVID-19. The specimen sequenced was peripheral blood. This chain connects TRBV27 to TRBJ1-2; the match to TRBD1 covers 10 bases. The CDR3 here is CASAHRGQGSGGYTF. Written as DNA, the CDR3 is TGTGCCAGCGCCCACCGGGGACAGGGGTCCGGGGGCTACACCTTC.